This record covers a single TCR beta chain. Its target is not known. The V gene lost 3 bases and the J gene lost 3 bases, with 14 bases spanning the gap. CDR1 is GTSNPN, CDR2 SVGIG, per germline (reference sequence). This CDR3 has 15 residues. Researchers ran the PCR with 60 Vbeta and 13 Jbeta primers. Only in-frame clones appear in the TCRdb table, and some are missing; sequencing was by immunoSEQ multiplex PCR. The table has 100,000 to 150,000 clones, roughly 80% seen once. This specimen belongs to a study of cytomegalovirus exposure and HLA in healthy donors. Study conclusions and caveats: A later analysis associated 15,000 to 20,000 TCR beta sequences with HLA alleles at a 0.05 false discovery rate. Cytomegalovirus status was reportedly diagnosed by the classifier with high sensitivity and specificity. Being indistinguishable, some V segments were excluded, TRBV6-2 and TRBV6-3 among them. A missense DCLRE1C variant was associated with V- and J-gene trimming of TCR beta chains in a later analysis, and an independent cohort replicated the association.

This rearrangement joins TRBV30 to TRBJ2-2, with D perhaps matching TRBD1 (6 bases). Sequencing input: PBMCs. This sequence originates from a girl aged 2 to 9 in good health and CMV-seronegative. CDR3 protein: CAWRVEGEYTGELFF. DNA of the CDR3: TGTGCCTGGAGGGTAGAGGGGGAATACACCGGGGAGCTGTTTTTT.